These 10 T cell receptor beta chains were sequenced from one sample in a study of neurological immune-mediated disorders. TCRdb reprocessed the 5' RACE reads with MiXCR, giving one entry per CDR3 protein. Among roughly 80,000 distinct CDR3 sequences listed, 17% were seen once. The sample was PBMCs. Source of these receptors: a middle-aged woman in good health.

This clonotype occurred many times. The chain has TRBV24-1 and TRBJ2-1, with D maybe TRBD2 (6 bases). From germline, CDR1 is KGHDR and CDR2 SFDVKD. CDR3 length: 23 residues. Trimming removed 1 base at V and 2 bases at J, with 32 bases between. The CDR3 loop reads CATSDFLYAGRDSPHDTYNEQFF. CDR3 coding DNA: TGTGCCACCAGTGATTTTCTCTATGCCGGACGGGACTCCCCCCACGATACCTACAATGAGCAGTTCTTC.

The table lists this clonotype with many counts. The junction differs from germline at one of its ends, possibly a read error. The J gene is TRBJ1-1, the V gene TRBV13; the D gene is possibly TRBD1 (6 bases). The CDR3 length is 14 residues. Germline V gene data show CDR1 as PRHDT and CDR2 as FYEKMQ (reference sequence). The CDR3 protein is CASSFGRGGLVSGF. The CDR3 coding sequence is TGTGCCAGCAGCTTCGGTAGAGGGGGACTTGTGTCGGGTTTT.

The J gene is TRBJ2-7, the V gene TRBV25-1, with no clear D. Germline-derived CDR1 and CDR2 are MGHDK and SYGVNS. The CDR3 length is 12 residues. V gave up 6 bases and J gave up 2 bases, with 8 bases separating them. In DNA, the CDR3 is TGTGCCAGCAGCCCCAGTCCCTACGAGCAGTACTTC. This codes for CASSPSPYEQYF.

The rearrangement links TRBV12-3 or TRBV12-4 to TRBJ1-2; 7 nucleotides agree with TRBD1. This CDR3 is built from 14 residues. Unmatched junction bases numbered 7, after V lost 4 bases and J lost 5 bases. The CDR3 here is CASSSQGGYYGYTF. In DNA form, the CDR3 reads TGTGCCAGCAGTTCCCAGGGGGGTTATTATGGCTACACCTTC.

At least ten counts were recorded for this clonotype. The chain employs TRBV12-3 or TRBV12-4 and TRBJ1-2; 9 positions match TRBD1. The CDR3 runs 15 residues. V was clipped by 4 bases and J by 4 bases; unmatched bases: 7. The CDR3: CASSSRDRAPYGYTF. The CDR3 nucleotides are TGTGCCAGCAGTTCCCGGGACAGGGCTCCCTATGGCTACACCTTC.

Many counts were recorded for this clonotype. This chain's CDR3 is CASSFGTSGANEQFF. Here the CDR3 DNA reads TGTGCCAGCAGTTTTGGGACTAGCGGGGCCAATGAGCAGTTCTTC. This sequence joins TRBV27 and TRBJ2-1; 13 bases are a match to TRBD2. The CDR3 is 15 amino acids. Germline CDR1 is MNHEY and CDR2 is SMNVEV (reference sequence). V lost 3 bases and J lost 6; bases outside the gene matches: 2.

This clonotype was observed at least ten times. As DNA, the CDR3 is TGCGCCAGCAGTCCGTCCCGGGACAGGGTGGGCACTGAAGCTTTCTTT. Translated: CASSPSRDRVGTEAFF. The chain recombines TRBV5-1 with TRBJ1-1; TRBD1 matches 9 bases. J was trimmed by 4 bases and V by 5 bases; bases with no gene match: 12. Germline V CDR1 and CDR2: SGHRS, YFSETQ. The CDR3 sequence is 16 residues long. Supplemented by reference TRBV5-1 and TRBJ1-1, the full variable domain reads KAGVTQTPRYLIKTRGQQVTLSCSPISGHRSVSWYQQTPGQGLQFLFEYFSETQRNKGNFPGRFSGRQFSNSRSEMNVSTLELGDSALYLCASSPSRDRVGTEAFFGQGTRLTVV.

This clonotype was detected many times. CDR3 region: CASSPQPGQGSEAFF. CDR3 DNA: TGTGCCAGCTCACCACAACCGGGACAGGGCTCTGAAGCTTTCTTT. The chain combines TRBV18 with TRBJ1-1; TRBD1 matches at 9 bases. The CDR3 consists of 15 residues. The V gene end was trimmed by 1 base and the J gene end by 6 bases; junction bases not matched to a gene: 6. Germline-derived CDR1 and CDR2 are KGHSH and LQKENI.

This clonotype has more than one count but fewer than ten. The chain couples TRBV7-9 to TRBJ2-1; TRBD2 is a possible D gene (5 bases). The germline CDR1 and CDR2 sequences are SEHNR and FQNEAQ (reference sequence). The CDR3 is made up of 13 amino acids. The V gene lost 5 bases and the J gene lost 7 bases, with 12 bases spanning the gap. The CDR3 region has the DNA TGTGCCAGCAGCCCGAGGGAAGGGAATGAGCAGTTCTTC. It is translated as CASSPREGNEQFF.

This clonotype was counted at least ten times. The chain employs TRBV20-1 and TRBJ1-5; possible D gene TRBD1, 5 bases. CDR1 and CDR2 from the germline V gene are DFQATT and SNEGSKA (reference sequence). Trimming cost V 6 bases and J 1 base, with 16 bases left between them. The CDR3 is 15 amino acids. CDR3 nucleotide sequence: TGCAGTGCCCGCCAGGGCGGTTCGAGCAATCAGCCCCAGCATTTT. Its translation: CSARQGGSSNQPQHF.